Given below is one T cell receptor (beta chain) in context. The antigen remains unidentified. Some clones are missing from TCRdb's copy, which holds only in-frame ones; the method was immunoSEQ multiplex PCR. The table lists 250,000 to 350,000 clones, around 87% of them singletons. The CDR3 is 15 amino acids. V lost 3 bases and J lost 1; bases outside the gene matches: 4. Germline CDR1 is MDHEN and CDR2 is SYDVKM. This entry is derived from a study of cytomegalovirus exposure and HLA in healthy donors. Points from the study as a whole: The classifier reportedly diagnosed cytomegalovirus status with high specificity and sensitivity.

The chain uses TRBV28 and TRBJ2-7, with TRBD1 matching 9 bases. This receptor was obtained from a woman aged 18-29 years in good health and CMV-seronegative. The sequencing sample was made of PBMCs. The CDR3 loop is CASSLPGTGSYEQYF. The DNA of the CDR3 is TGTGCCAGCAGTTTGCCCGGGACAGGGTCCTACGAGCAGTACTTC.